These T cell receptor beta chains were read from a single sample in a study of shared clonotypes between healthy human individuals. Produced via immunoSEQ multiplex PCR; TCRdb's table is partial and in-frame only. Among some 200,000 clones listed, 85% to 95% were seen once. The specimen was naive CD4+ T cells sorted from blood. The receptors shown here come from a woman under 40 in good health. The CDR3 runs from the conserved cysteine through the conserved F or W. D genes are given only for firm matches. The size field is filled for only some rows; it gives once, few, many or a size class.

. TRBD2 12 TRBJ2-5 TRBV28 TGTGCCAGTCGGGGGGACCAAGAGACCCAGTACTTC CASRGDQETQYF
. . 12 TRBJ2-7 TRBV27 TGTGCCAGCTCGACAGGGAGGAGGGAGCAGTACTTC CASSTGRREQYF
. . 14 TRBJ1-1 TRBV7-2 TGTGCCAGCAGCCCCCTCAGGGCGAACACTGAAGCTTTCTTT CASSPLRANTEAFF
. TRBD2 13 TRBJ2-7 TRBV4-1 TGCGCCAGCAGGGGAAGCGGGAGATTCGAGCAGTACTTC CASRGSGRFEQYF
. . 13 TRBJ2-2 TRBV6-6 TGTGCCAGCAGTCCGAGGGGTGCCGGGGAGCTGTTTTTT CASSPRGAGELFF
. . 13 TRBJ1-1 TRBV28 TGTGCCAGCACCGTAGGGGTGAACACTGAAGCTTTCTTT CASTVGVNTEAFF
. . 15 TRBJ1-4 TRBV5-8 TGTGCCAGCAGCTTGAACTGGGGGCTAGATGAAAAACTGTTTTTT CASSLNWGLDEKLFF
. TRBD1 14 TRBJ2-7 TRBV30 TGTGCCTGGAGTATGGACAGGGGGACCTACGAGCAGTACTTC CAWSMDRGTYEQYF
. TRBD1 15 TRBJ2-7 TRBV7-9 TGTGCCAGCAGCCCCCGGACAGGGGGCTTGAACGAGCAGTACTTC CASSPRTGGLNEQYF
. . 11 TRBJ2-5 TRBV6-6 TGTGCCAGCCAAGGAGGGGGAAGGTGGAACTTC CASQGGGRWNF
once . 15 TRBJ1-1 TRBV19 TGTGCCAGTAGTAGGTCTGGGGGTACGAACACTGAAGCTTTCTTT CASSRSGGTNTEAFF
. . 14 TRBJ1-4 TRBV4-1 TGCGCCAGCAGCCAAGGGGGCCCTGGAGAAAAACTGTTTTTT CASSQGGPGEKLFF
. TRBD2 16 TRBJ2-3 TRBV7-8 TGTGCCAGCAGCTTAGGGCCAGCGGGAGCGACAGATACGCAGTATTTT CASSLGPAGATDTQYF
. . 15 TRBJ1-2 TRBV5-1 TGCGCCAGCAGCTATGACAGGCGTCAGGACTATGGCTACACCTTC CASSYDRRQDYGYTF
. TRBD1 16 TRBJ2-6 TRBV7-9 TGTGCCAGCAGCTCCAGGGGGCTGGCTGGGGCCAACGTCCTGACTTTC CASSSRGLAGANVLTF
. . 15 TRBJ1-1 TRBV11-3 TGTGCCAGCAGCTTAGACGGGGGTGTGAACACTGAAGCTTTCTTT CASSLDGGVNTEAFF
few . 14 TRBJ1-2 TRBV5-6 TGTGCCAGCAGCTTGGACGTAGCTAACTATGGCTACACCTTC CASSLDVANYGYTF